This TCR beta chain was found in a study of shared clonotypes between healthy human individuals. In its sample, this clone was seen once. Its antigen is currently unknown. The V and J ends lost 0 bases and 1 base respectively, with 18 bases between them. CDR3 length: 18 residues. Findings of the study overall: In four donors, about 5% of naive CD4 clonotypes appeared in common.

Authors' data handling: ImmunoSEQ junction-only sequences lacked quality scores, so their filtering differed. The assay was immunoSEQ multiplex PCR, and TCRdb's table has in-frame clones only and misses some. V, J and clone size are taken as reported in that table, and D and trimming were inferred from the DNA itself. The repertoire has a few million clones, roughly 95% of them found once; the top ten carry 1.5% to 2%. Naive CD8 cells lacked CD45RO and underwent positive selection for CCR7, leaving out terminally differentiated effector memory CD45RA+ cells. Sample: naive CD8+ T cells from PBMCs. The rearrangement links TRBV23-1 to TRBJ1-1, with D hard to call. TRBV23-1 is sorted into the ORF group, with uncertain function. The TCR was taken from a man younger than 35 in good health. Some clones in this sample may be carry-over from other donors' samples. CDR3 sequence reads: CASSQSRGHSGGNTEAFF. The DNA of the CDR3 is TGCGCCAGCAGTCAATCGCGAGGGCATTCAGGCGGGAACACTGAAGCTTTCTTT.